One and the same sample provided the 28 T cell receptor beta chains below, sequenced in a study of neurological immune-mediated disorders. TCRdb passed the 5' RACE reads through MiXCR, listing each CDR3 protein once. Of 55,000 to 70,000 distinct CDR3 sequences listed, 2.5% to 3.5% are singletons. Source material: PBMCs. These receptors all come from a woman aged 45-59 years with multiple sclerosis.

This clonotype was seen repeatedly, ten times or more. V gene TRBV4-3 combines with J gene TRBJ1-4; possible D gene TRBD1, 5 bases. V lost 1 base to trimming and J lost 8 bases, with 14 bases between them. The germline V gene encodes CDR1 LGHNA and CDR2 YSLEER. This CDR3 is 15 amino acids long. CDR3 residues: CASSQVGLVGEKLFF. The CDR3 nucleotides are TGCGCCAGCAGCCAAGTGGGGCTGGTGGGAGAAAAACTGTTTTTT.

In this sample, this clonotype turned up once. J is TRBJ2-3 and V is TRBV19; D might be TRBD2 (6 bases). Germline V gene sequence: CDR1 LNHDA, CDR2 SQIVND (reference sequence). There are 16 residues in the CDR3. With 3 bases removed from V and 6 bases from J, the gap between germline ends came to 19 bases. CDR3 bases: TGTGCCAGTAGTATTAGCGGCCCGAAAGCGTCGGATACGCAGTATTTT. Protein product: CASSISGPKASDTQYF.

This clonotype was observed at least ten times. The V gene is TRBV20-1, the J gene TRBJ2-2; tentatively, D is TRBD2 (5 bases). Trimming cost V 4 bases and J 1 base, with 7 bases left between them. CDR3 length: 13 amino acids. The germline CDR1 and CDR2 sequences are DFQATT and SNEGSKA (reference sequence). CDR3 in DNA: TGCAGTGCTAACGAGGGGAACACCGGGGAGCTGTTTTTT. This gives the protein CSANEGNTGELFF.

This clonotype was counted ten times or more. The V gene is TRBV5-1, the J gene TRBJ2-5; D is unresolved. From germline, CDR1 is SGHRS and CDR2 YFSETQ. The germline V and J ends were trimmed by 8 bases and 1 base, with 12 bases remaining between them. The CDR3 is 13 amino acids. The CDR3 DNA sequence: TGCGCCAGTTCCCTTCGACTCCAAGAGACCCAGTACTTC. Translating gives CASSLRLQETQYF.

This clonotype was observed at least ten times. The chain uses TRBV28 and TRBJ2-7, with D tentatively TRBD2 (6 bases). Germline V CDR1 and CDR2: MDHEN, SYDVKM. V was clipped by 6 bases and J by 7 bases, with 19 bases between them. This CDR3 comprises 14 residues. The CDR3 DNA follows: TGTGCCAGCAGCTCAATAGGACGGGGGAAAGAGCAGTACTTC. Protein product: CASSSIGRGKEQYF.

This clonotype was recorded many times. The genes are TRBV7-8 and TRBJ2-5; 7 nucleotides match TRBD1. The CDR3 consists of 13 residues. V lost 5 bases to trimming and J lost 7 bases; unmatched junction nucleotides: 7. Germline-derived CDR1 and CDR2 are SGHVS and FQNEAQ. The CDR3 DNA reads as TGTGCCAGCAGCCGCGACAGGGTGGGGACCCAGTACTTC. Amino acid sequence: CASSRDRVGTQYF. The complete variable domain, with remaining parts taken from reference TRBV7-8 and TRBJ2-5, reads GAGVSQSPRYKVAKRGQDVALRCDPISGHVSLFWYQQALGQGPEFLTYFQNEAQLDKSGLPSDRFFAERPEGSVSTLKIQRTQQEDSAVYLCASSRDRVGTQYFGPGTRLLVL.

Remarks on this clonotype: This likely comes from a read error, as the CDR3 has no conserved phenylalanine or tryptophan at its end. The rearrangement joins TRBV28 to TRBJ1-2; D gene ambiguous. Trimming removed 2 bases from V and 4 bases from J, with 14 bases in between. Germline V gene lookup returns CDR1 MDHEN and CDR2 SYDVKM. CDR3 size: 15 residues. DNA for the CDR3: TGTGCCAGCAGTTTAGAACAGCGTTTTGGCTATGGCTACACCAAC. This codes for CASSLEQRFGYGYTN.

This clonotype has only one observation. At one end the junction does not follow the germline gene, possibly because of a read error. This chain connects TRBV12-3 or TRBV12-4 to TRBJ2-3; the D is unclear. The CDR3 is 12 residues long. This CDR3 reads CDSSTGRDTQYF. In nucleotides, the CDR3 is TGTGACAGCAGCACTGGCAGAGATACGCAGTATTTT.

There are a few counts of this clonotype. Being one base from a much bigger clone, this may be a read error. The J gene is TRBJ1-3, the V gene TRBV3-1; D may be TRBD1 (5 bases). Germline CDR1 LGHDT, CDR2 YNNKEL (reference sequence). This CDR3 spans 14 amino acids. CDR3 nucleotide sequence: TGTGCCAGCAGTTTTGGGGACTCTGGAAAAACCATATATTTT. Translating gives CASSFGDSGKTIYF.

There are many counts of this clonotype. The J gene is TRBJ2-3, the V gene TRBV5-1; TRBD2 matches at 10 bases. CDR3 length: 16 residues. Germline V lookup: CDR1 SGHRS, CDR2 YFSETQ. Losses at the gene ends were 4 bases for V and 3 bases for J; bases not matched to a gene: 8. The CDR3 here is CASSTSGALETDTQYF. DNA for the CDR3: TGCGCCAGCAGCACTAGCGGGGCTCTCGAGACAGATACGCAGTATTTT.

The sample holds many counts of this clonotype. The V gene is TRBV5-1, the J gene TRBJ2-3; tentatively, D is TRBD1 (6 bases). V was clipped by 4 bases and J by 2 bases, with 11 bases between them. Germline CDR1 SGHRS, CDR2 YFSETQ. CDR3 length: 14 residues. The CDR3 protein is CASSRTGPTDTQYF. The CDR3, as DNA: TGCGCCAGCAGCCGAACAGGGCCCACAGATACGCAGTATTTT.

This clonotype was detected ten times or more. This chain joins TRBV15 and TRBJ1-4, with unresolved D. The V gene lost 0 bases and the J gene lost 3 bases, with 8 bases spanning the gap. This CDR3 region has 15 residues. The germline V gene encodes CDR1 LNHNV and CDR2 YYDKDF (reference sequence). In nucleotides, the CDR3 is TGTGCCACCAGCAGAGATCGGTCGTCTAATGAAAAACTGTTTTTT. This codes for CATSRDRSSNEKLFF.

This clonotype was observed many times. This rearrangement joins TRBV5-1 to TRBJ2-1; 13 bases line up with TRBD2. This CDR3 is built from 15 residues. The germline V gene encodes CDR1 SGHRS and CDR2 YFSETQ. V lost 4 bases and J lost 6; bases outside the gene matches: 4. The CDR3 here is CASSTGTSGANEQFF. The CDR3 DNA reads TGCGCCAGCAGCACCGGGACTAGCGGGGCCAATGAGCAGTTCTTC.

This clonotype was recorded many times. The chain's CDR3 is CASRGPGETQYF. Written as DNA, the CDR3 is TGTGCCAGCAGAGGGCCGGGGGAGACCCAGTACTTC. The chain carries TRBV12-3 or TRBV12-4 and TRBJ2-5, with D perhaps TRBD2 (5 bases). Trimming took 6 bases from V and 5 from J, leaving 10 bases between them. The length of the CDR3 is 12 residues.

This clonotype was observed at least ten times. The chain employs TRBV20-1 and TRBJ2-2; 8 bases are shared with TRBD2. Trimming removed 4 bases from V and 7 bases from J; junction bases left unmatched: 11. The CDR3 consists of 15 residues. Germline-derived CDR1 and CDR2 are DFQATT and SNEGSKA (reference sequence). CDR3 sequence: CSAIPAGDFNGELFF. The CDR3 DNA reads TGCAGTGCTATCCCAGCGGGAGATTTTAACGGGGAGCTGTTTTTT.

This chain uses TRBV7-2 with TRBJ1-2, with a weak D call TRBD1 (5 bases). The CDR3 is 12 residues long. V lost 9 bases to trimming and J lost 2 bases, with 10 bases between them. Germline loops: CDR1 SGHTA, CDR2 FQGNSA. For the CDR3, the DNA is TGTGCCAGTACAGGACCGAACTATGGCTACACCTTC. Amino acid sequence: CASTGPNYGYTF.

Ten or more counts support this clonotype. The rearrangement uses TRBV9 and TRBJ1-1; the D gene is possibly TRBD1 (6 bases). Trimming stripped 3 bases from V and 3 bases from J, with 15 bases between. The CDR3 length is 15 residues. CDR1 is SGDLS and CDR2 is YYNGEE in the germline V gene. CDR3 loop: CASSGPLTGYTEAFF. The CDR3 nucleotides are TGTGCCAGCAGCGGACCATTAACAGGGTACACTGAAGCTTTCTTT.

This clonotype appeared many times. In DNA, the CDR3 is TGTGCCAGCAGCTTATACGGGAGCTCTCGGGAGACCCAGTACTTC. Encoded protein: CASSLYGSSRETQYF. The chain links TRBV7-2 to TRBJ2-5; possibly TRBD2 for D (6 bases). The V gene lost 2 bases and the J gene lost 5 bases, with 15 bases spanning the gap. The CDR3 runs 15 residues. CDR1 and CDR2 (germline): SGHTA, FQGNSA. Filled out from reference TRBV7-2 and TRBJ2-5, the complete variable domain reads GAGVSQSPSNKVTEKGKDVELRCDPISGHTALYWYRQSLGQGLEFLIYFQGNSAPDKSGLPSDRFSAERTGGSVSTLTIQRTQQEDSAVYLCASSLYGSSRETQYFGPGTRLLVL.

This clonotype was seen ten or more times. The V and J genes are TRBV12-3 or TRBV12-4 and TRBJ1-1; no definite D call. The CDR3 extends over 13 amino acids. The germline V and J ends were trimmed by 8 bases and 0 bases, with 10 bases remaining between them. The DNA for the CDR3 is TGTGCCAGCGGTACGACGCTGAACACTGAAGCTTTCTTT. Protein product: CASGTTLNTEAFF.

This clonotype was observed many times. The CDR3 DNA sequence: TGCAGTGCTAGAGATAGCAGGACAGATGAAAAACTGTTTTTT. Protein: CSARDSRTDEKLFF. The chain carries TRBV20-1 and TRBJ1-4, with D maybe TRBD1 (6 bases). CDR1 is DFQATT and CDR2 is SNEGSKA in the germline V gene (reference sequence). Deletions cut 0 bases from V and 6 bases from J, with 11 bases between. This CDR3 is 14 amino acids long.

This clonotype has a count of ten or more. V and J are TRBV3-1 and TRBJ1-1; D is uncertain. Germline V CDR1 and CDR2: LGHDT, YNNKEL (reference sequence). V was cut by 6 bases and J by 11 bases, with 16 bases left in between. This CDR3 is 12 amino acids long. The CDR3 sequence: CASRGREGNAFF. CDR3 sequence (DNA): TGTGCCAGCAGAGGAAGAGAGGGTAATGCTTTCTTT.

There are many counts of this clonotype. This chain joins TRBV20-1 and TRBJ1-3; D unresolved. The V gene lost 2 bases and the J gene lost 1 base, with 6 bases spanning the gap. The CDR3 is 13 amino acids. The germline CDR1 and CDR2 sequences are DFQATT and SNEGSKA (reference sequence). The CDR3 reads CSARLASGNTIYF. CDR3 in DNA: TGCAGTGCTAGATTGGCGTCTGGAAACACCATATATTTT.

The sample holds many counts of this clonotype. The CDR3 protein is CASSFTGATNEKLFF. For the CDR3, the DNA is TGCGCCAGCAGCTTTACCGGAGCAACTAATGAAAAACTGTTTTTT. The chain joins TRBV5-1 to TRBJ1-4; D unclear. V was pared by 2 bases and J by 0 bases, with 8 bases between. Germline V gene lookup returns CDR1 SGHRS and CDR2 YFSETQ. The CDR3 has 15 amino acids.

In this sample, this clonotype turned up many times. The chain recombines TRBV5-1 with TRBJ2-1; D not resolved. CDR1 is SGHRS, CDR2 YFSETQ, per germline. The V end was cut by 0 bases, the J end by 8 bases, with 12 bases between. The CDR3 has 14 amino acids. The CDR3 spells CASSLALSTHEQFF. In DNA, the CDR3 is TGCGCCAGCAGCTTGGCTCTCTCGACCCATGAGCAGTTCTTC. Supplemented by reference TRBV5-1 and TRBJ2-1, the full variable domain reads KAGVTQTPRYLIKTRGQQVTLSCSPISGHRSVSWYQQTPGQGLQFLFEYFSETQRNKGNFPGRFSGRQFSNSRSEMNVSTLELGDSALYLCASSLALSTHEQFFGPGTRLTVL.

This clonotype occurred many times. The chain has TRBV29-1 and TRBJ1-2; 9 bases align to TRBD1. The CDR3 sequence is 17 residues long. V shed 2 bases, J shed 0 bases, and the junction held 10 bases outside the gene matches. Germline V lookup: CDR1 SQVTM, CDR2 ANQGSEA. CDR3 region: CSVEIPLRDRANYGYTF. CDR3 DNA: TGCAGCGTTGAAATACCACTCCGGGACAGGGCTAACTATGGCTACACCTTC.

This clonotype was seen ten or more times. This chain joins TRBV3-1 and TRBJ1-1; 7 bases fit TRBD1. V was pared by 4 bases and J by 0 bases, with 5 bases of the junction left unmatched. The CDR3 is 15 residues long. Germline V gene lookup returns CDR1 LGHDT and CDR2 YNNKEL (reference sequence). This CDR3 is CASSLTTGMNTEAFF. For the CDR3, the DNA is TGTGCCAGCAGCCTTACGACAGGGATGAACACTGAAGCTTTCTTT.

This clonotype was observed many times. The chain combines TRBV27 with TRBJ2-1; a possible D gene is TRBD1 (6 bases). The CDR3 is 14 residues long. V lost 5 bases and J 7 bases, leaving 15 bases between the germline ends. Germline V CDR1 and CDR2: MNHEY, SMNVEV (reference sequence). The CDR3 sequence: CASSALGHSNEQFF. CDR3 nucleotides: TGTGCCAGCAGTGCCCTGGGACACAGTAATGAGCAGTTCTTC.

This clonotype was found many times. The V call is TRBV10-3, the J call TRBJ2-4; TRBD2 matches 8 bases. V dropped 10 bases and J dropped 1; count of bases not matched to a gene: 9. Germline-derived CDR1 and CDR2 are ENHRY and SYGVKD. There are 15 residues in the CDR3. DNA for the CDR3: TGTGCCACCAGGCGGGGGGAAACGGCCAAAAACATTCAGTACTTC. Its translation is CATRRGETAKNIQYF.